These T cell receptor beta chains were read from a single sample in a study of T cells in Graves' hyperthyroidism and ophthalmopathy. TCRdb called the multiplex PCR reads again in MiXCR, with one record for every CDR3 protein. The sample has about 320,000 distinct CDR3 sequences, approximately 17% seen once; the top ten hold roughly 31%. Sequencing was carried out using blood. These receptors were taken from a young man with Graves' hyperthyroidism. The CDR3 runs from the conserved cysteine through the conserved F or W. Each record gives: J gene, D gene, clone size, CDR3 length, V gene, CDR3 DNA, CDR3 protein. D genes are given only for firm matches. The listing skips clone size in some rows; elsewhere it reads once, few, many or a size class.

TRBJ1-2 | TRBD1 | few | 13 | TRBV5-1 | TGCGCCAGCAGCACCGGGACAGGGCAAGGCTACACCTTC | CASSTGTGQGYTF
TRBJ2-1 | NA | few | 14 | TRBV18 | TGTGCCAGCACCCCCACAGGGCCCTACAATGAGCAGTTCTTC | CASTPTGPYNEQFF
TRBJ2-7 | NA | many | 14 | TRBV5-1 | TGCGCCAGCAGCTTGGCCGGGAGCGGATACGAGCAGTACTTC | CASSLAGSGYEQYF
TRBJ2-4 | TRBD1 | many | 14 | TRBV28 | TGTGCCAGCAGTTTTCGGCAGGGGGAAAACATTCAGTACTTC | CASSFRQGENIQYF
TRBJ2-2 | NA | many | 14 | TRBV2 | TGTGCCAGCCGGGCCCACCCGGGCACCGGGGAGCTGTTTTTT | CASRAHPGTGELFF
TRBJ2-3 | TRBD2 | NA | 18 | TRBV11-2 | TGTGCCAGCAGTTCAGACCCCCTACTAGCGGGAGGGCCCAGAACGCAGTATTTT | CASSSDPLLAGGPRTQYF
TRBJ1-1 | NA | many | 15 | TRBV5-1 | TGCGCCAGCAGCTTGGAGCCCAGGCTAAACACTGAAGCTTTCTTT | CASSLEPRLNTEAFF
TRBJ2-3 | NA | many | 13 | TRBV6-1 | TGTGCCAGCAGTGAAGGGGACACAGATACGCAGTATTTT | CASSEGDTDTQYF
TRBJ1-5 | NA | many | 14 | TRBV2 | TGTGCCAGCAGTGAAGCGGAGGGGTATCAGCCCCAGCATTTT | CASSEAEGYQPQHF
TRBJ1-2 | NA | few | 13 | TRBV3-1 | TGTGCCAGCAGCCGCGCGCAGACCTATGGCTACACCTTC | CASSRAQTYGYTF
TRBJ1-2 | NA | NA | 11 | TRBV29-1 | TGCAGCGTTGAAGGATCCTATGGCTACACCTTC | CSVEGSYGYTF
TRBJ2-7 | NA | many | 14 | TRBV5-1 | TGCGCCAGCAGCCCGGTCACCCAAACCTACGAGCAGTACTTC | CASSPVTQTYEQYF
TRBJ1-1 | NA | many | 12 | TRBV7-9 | TGTGCCAGCAGCTTTGGGGACACTGAAGCTTTCTTT | CASSFGDTEAFF
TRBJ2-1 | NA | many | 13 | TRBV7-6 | TGTGCCAGCAGCCCCGAACCCACCAATGAGCAGTTCTTC | CASSPEPTNEQFF
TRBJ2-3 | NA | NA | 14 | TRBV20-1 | TGCAGTGCTACCCGACAGGAAGACACAGATACGCAGTATTTT | CSATRQEDTDTQYF
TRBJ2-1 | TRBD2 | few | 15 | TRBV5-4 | TGTGCCAGCAGCTTGTTAGCGGGAGGTTTCAATGAGCAGTTCTTC | CASSLLAGGFNEQFF
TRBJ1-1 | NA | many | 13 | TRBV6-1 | TGTGCCACCCACAGGGAGAGTCCTTCTGAAGCTTTCTTT | CATHRESPSEAFF
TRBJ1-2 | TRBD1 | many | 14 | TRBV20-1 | TGCAGTGCCCTGGGGGACAGGGGTAACTATGGCTACACCTTC | CSALGDRGNYGYTF
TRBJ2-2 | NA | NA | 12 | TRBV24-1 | TGTGCCACGGGACCCAACACCGGGGAGCTGTTTTTT | CATGPNTGELFF
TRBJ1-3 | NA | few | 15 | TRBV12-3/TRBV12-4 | TGTGCCAGCACTCCAGGCACCCAGAAGGGAAACACCATATATTTT | CASTPGTQKGNTIYF